A single sample gave rise to the 15 T cell receptor beta chains below, sequenced in a study of OX40 agonist ivuxolimab in advanced cancers. Here immunoSEQ multiplex PCR was the method, and the copy in TCRdb shows in-frame clones only, minus some. Of roughly 91,000 clones in the sample, roughly 95% were seen once. Sequenced material: CD4+ or CD8+ T cells sorted from blood, taken in a trial of the OX40 agonist ivuxolimab. The receptors stem from an adult with an advanced solid tumor such as melanoma, head and neck, liver or kidney cancer.

The chain joins TRBV11-2 to TRBJ2-3; the match to TRBD2 covers 7 bases. CDR1 and CDR2 (germline): SGHAT, FQNNGV. Trimming cost V 5 bases and J 1 base; bases outside gene matches: 6. This CDR3 spans 15 amino acids. This CDR3 reads CASSHAAGGTDTQYF. The CDR3 DNA reads TGTGCCAGCAGCCACGCGGCGGGAGGCACAGATACGCAGTATTTT.

V gene TRBV7-9 combines with J gene TRBJ1-1; maybe TRBD1 (6 bases). V gave up 2 bases and J gave up 5 bases, with 12 bases separating them. The CDR3 contains 14 residues. CDR1 and CDR2 (germline): SEHNR, FQNEAQ (reference sequence). For the CDR3, the DNA is TGTGCCAGCAGCTTACTGGGGGCGCATACTGAAGCTTTCTTT. Its protein product is CASSLLGAHTEAFF.

The J gene is TRBJ2-2, the V gene TRBV28; unclear D gene. CDR1 and CDR2 (germline): MDHEN, SYDVKM. The V and J ends lost 11 bases and 0 bases respectively, with 7 bases between them. The CDR3 runs to 12 residues. The CDR3 DNA reads as TGTGCCGGAGCGCCGAACACCGGGGAGCTGTTTTTT. As protein: CAGAPNTGELFF.

This chain uses TRBV6-5 with TRBJ2-7; 7 nucleotides align to TRBD2. V gave up 4 bases and J gave up 4 bases; unmatched junction bases: 10. Germline lookup yields CDR1 MNHEY and CDR2 SVGAGI. The CDR3 is made up of 15 amino acids. The DNA of the CDR3 is TGTGCCAGCAGTTTCAGCGGGAATGGAGAATACGAGCAGTACTTC. Encoded protein: CASSFSGNGEYEQYF.

V and J are TRBV7-9 and TRBJ2-7; D may be TRBD1 (6 bases). Germline CDR1 is SEHNR and CDR2 is FQNEAQ (reference sequence). The CDR3 spans 12 residues. The ends were cut back, 1 base at V and 9 bases at J, with 10 bases in the middle. CDR3 sequence (DNA): TGTGCCAGCAGCTTAGGTTGGGGGCGGCAGTACTTC. Its translation: CASSLGWGRQYF.

The V and J genes are TRBV4-1 and TRBJ2-1; either TRBD1 or TRBD2 may supply D (5 bases each). The CDR3 totals 13 residues. The germline CDR1 and CDR2 sequences are MGHRA and YSYEKL. V lost 0 bases and J lost 15, with 15 bases in between. Here the CDR3 DNA reads TGCGCCAGCAGCCAAGAGGCCGGGGCCGTCCGGTTCTTC. Residues: CASSQEAGAVRFF.

CDR3 DNA: TGTGCGTCAGAGACCCAGTACTTC. Protein: CASETQYF. The chain couples TRBV27 to TRBJ2-5; D gene ambiguous. The CDR3 contains 8 residues. Germline CDR1 reads MNHEY; CDR2 reads SMNVEV (reference sequence).

The J gene is TRBJ1-5, the V gene TRBV7-9, with D tentatively TRBD1 (5 bases). With 5 bases removed from V and 7 bases from J, the gap between germline ends came to 12 bases. This CDR3 has 13 residues. From germline, CDR1 is SEHNR and CDR2 FQNEAQ (reference sequence). CDR3 DNA sequence: TGTGCCAGCAGCGGTGTCGGGGGGCAGCCCCAGCATTTT. It yields the protein CASSGVGGQPQHF. Drawing the rest from reference TRBV7-9 and TRBJ1-5, the complete variable domain is DTGVSQNPRHKITKRGQNVTFRCDPISEHNRLYWYRQTLGQGPEFLTYFQNEAQLEKSRLLSDRFSAERPKGSFSTLEIQRTEQGDSAMYLCASSGVGGQPQHFGDGTRLSIL.

The rearrangement links TRBV5-1 to TRBJ2-7, with D perhaps TRBD1 (5 bases). Germline CDR1 is SGHRS and CDR2 is YFSETQ. Trimming took off 0 bases at V and 2 bases at J, with 15 bases between the two ends. The CDR3 consists of 16 residues. The CDR3 here is CASSLVYPVGAYEQYF. CDR3 sequence (DNA): TGCGCCAGCAGCTTGGTATATCCAGTAGGGGCCTACGAGCAGTACTTC.

The chain employs TRBV5-8 and TRBJ2-7; possibly TRBD1 or TRBD2 for D (6 bases each). Germline CDR1 SGHTS, CDR2 YDEGEE. Trimming stripped 0 bases from V and 0 bases from J, with 10 bases between. The length of the CDR3 is 15 residues. The CDR3 sequence: CASSLAKGGSYEQYF. In DNA form, the CDR3 reads TGTGCCAGCAGCTTGGCCAAGGGGGGCTCCTACGAGCAGTACTTC.

The chain carries TRBV7-9 and TRBJ2-5; TRBD1 or TRBD2 may be the D gene (6 bases each). Trimming stripped 1 base from V and 5 bases from J, with 14 bases between. In germline, CDR1 is SEHNR, CDR2 FQNEAQ (reference sequence). CDR3 size: 15 residues. The DNA of the CDR3 is TGTGCCAGCAGCTTAGTCATAGGGGGGCTTGAGACCCAGTACTTC. It yields the protein CASSLVIGGLETQYF.

This rearrangement joins TRBV20-1 to TRBJ1-3; no clear D. This CDR3 contains 11 residues. Germline-derived CDR1 and CDR2 are DFQATT and SNEGSKA (reference sequence). CDR3 DNA: TGCAGCAGCCCCGGTGGAAACACCATATATTTT. Encoded protein: CSSPGGNTIYF.

The V and J genes are TRBV27 and TRBJ1-1; 8 bases fit TRBD1. The germline V gene encodes CDR1 MNHEY and CDR2 SMNVEV (reference sequence). CDR3 length equals 16 residues. V shed 5 bases, J shed 0 bases, and the junction held 8 bases outside the gene matches. The CDR3: CASSLDREALNTEAFF. CDR3 DNA sequence: TGTGCCAGCAGTCTGGACAGGGAGGCCCTGAACACTGAAGCTTTCTTT.

This clone was observed once. J is TRBJ1-5 and V is TRBV28; 9 bases agree with TRBD1. With 6 bases clipped from V and 0 bases from J, the junction kept 12 bases outside the gene matches. This CDR3 spans 18 amino acids. Germline CDR1 is MDHEN and CDR2 is SYDVKM. Here the CDR3 reads CASSSPWTGVISNQPQHF. In nucleotides, the CDR3 is TGTGCCAGCAGCTCTCCTTGGACAGGGGTGATTAGCAATCAGCCCCAGCATTTT.

This sequence joins TRBV28 and TRBJ1-6; no reliable D call. Germline CDR1 is MDHEN and CDR2 is SYDVKM. V was trimmed by 5 bases and J by 6 bases, leaving 11 bases between them. The CDR3 totals 14 residues. The CDR3 reads CASSLRTGNSPLHF. Here the CDR3 DNA reads TGTGCCAGCAGTCTTAGGACGGGTAATTCACCCCTCCACTTT.